The clone carrying this TCR beta chain was recorded once. The antigen is unknown. The data were obtained in a study of T cell responses to AZD1222 COVID-19 vaccine. V lost 4 bases and J 3 bases, leaving 7 bases between the germline ends. Germline CDR1 and CDR2: SEHNR and FQNEAQ (reference sequence). The CDR3 spans 12 residues. Whole-study findings and limits: The study reported that nearly half of spike-specific TCRs target unmutated variant regions. White British people made up most donors, females outnumbered males, and clonal diversity was possibly underestimated. Recipients of AZD1222 seropositive at baseline numbered only 5 or 6.

Some clones are missing from TCRdb's copy, which holds only in-frame ones; the method was immunoSEQ multiplex PCR. Of tens of thousands of clones listed, about 88% are singletons. The receptor's source is an adult in good health. Sequenced material: peripheral blood, taken on day 0 of AZD1222 vaccination. The gene calls are TRBV7-9 and TRBJ2-7; weak D call: TRBD2 (5 bases). The CDR3 reads CASSYRDYEQYF. The CDR3 bases are TGTGCCAGCAGCTACCGGGACTACGAGCAGTACTTC.